This T cell receptor (beta chain) is from a study of CD8 T cells in ankylosing spondylitis. Overall study results and limits: Ankylosing spondylitis blood seemed to carry a telltale TCR beta motif made of under ten highly homologous variants. Reported data indicate significant enrichment of disease-linked clones within matched ankylosing spondylitis synovial fluid.

It was by quantitative 5'-RACE with molecular barcodes that TCR beta libraries were made. MiXCR, applied by TCRdb to the 5' RACE reads, yields one record per CDR3 protein. The sample gives around 450,000 distinct CDR3 sequences, 25% to 30% of which show up once; roughly 1% is in the top ten. The germline CDR1 and CDR2 sequences are SQVTM and ANQGSEA. The J segment lost 3 bases and the V segment lost 4 bases, leaving 17 bases of the junction unmatched. The CDR3 has 18 amino acids. Comment on this clonotype: What it recognizes is unknown.

V and J are TRBV29-1 and TRBJ2-3; 9 positions agree with TRBD2. Specimen: blood, either unsorted or a sorted T cell fraction (not recorded which). This receptor was taken from a male donor with ankylosing spondylitis. DNA for the CDR3: TGCAGCGTTGGGGGAGGACTAGCGTCCCCAGGGAGGACAGATACGCAGTATTTT. Its translation is CSVGGGLASPGRTDTQYF.